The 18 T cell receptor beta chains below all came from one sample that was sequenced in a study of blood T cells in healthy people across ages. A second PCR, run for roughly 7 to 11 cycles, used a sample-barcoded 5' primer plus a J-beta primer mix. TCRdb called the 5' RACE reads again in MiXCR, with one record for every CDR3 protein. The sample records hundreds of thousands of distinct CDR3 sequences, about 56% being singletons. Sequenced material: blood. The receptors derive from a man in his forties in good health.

The DNA of the CDR3 is TGTGCCAGCAGCTTCCTACCTCGGGTATCACCCCTCCACTTT. Its protein product is CASSFLPRVSPLHF. The chain uses TRBV7-2 and TRBJ1-6; D remains ambiguous. Trimming pared 3 bases from V and 10 bases from J, leaving 13 bases between. CDR3 length: 14 amino acids. Looked up from germline, CDR1 is SGHTA and CDR2 is FQGNSA.

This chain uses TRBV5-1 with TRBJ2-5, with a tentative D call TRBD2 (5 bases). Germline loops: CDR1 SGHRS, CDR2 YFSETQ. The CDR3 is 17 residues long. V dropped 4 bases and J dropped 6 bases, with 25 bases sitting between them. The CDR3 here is CASSVSGLSQISQTQYF. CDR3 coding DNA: TGCGCCAGCAGCGTTTCCGGACTGTCCCAGATATCCCAGACCCAGTACTTC.

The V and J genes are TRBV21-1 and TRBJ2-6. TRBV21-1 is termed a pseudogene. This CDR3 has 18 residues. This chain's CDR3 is CASSKGAAPGSGTNVLTF. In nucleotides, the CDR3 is TGTGCCAGCAGCAAAGGGGCAGCCCCTGGCTCTGGGACCAACGTCCTGACTTTC.

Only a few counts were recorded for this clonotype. CDR3 bases: TGCAGTGCTCCGGCCAGGTACGAGCAGTACTTC. Its translation: CSAPARYEQYF. The gene calls are TRBV20-1 and TRBJ2-7; no definite D call. From germline, CDR1 is DFQATT and CDR2 SNEGSKA (reference sequence). V shed 5 bases and J shed 4 bases, with 9 bases lying between them. This CDR3 comprises 11 residues.

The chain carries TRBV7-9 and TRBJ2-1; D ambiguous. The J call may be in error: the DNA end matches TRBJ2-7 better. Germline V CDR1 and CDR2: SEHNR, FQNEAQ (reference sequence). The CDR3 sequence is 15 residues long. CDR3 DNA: TGTGCCAGCAGCTTCCTAGGACGATCCTACAATGAGCAGTACTTC. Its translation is CASSFLGRSYNEQYF.

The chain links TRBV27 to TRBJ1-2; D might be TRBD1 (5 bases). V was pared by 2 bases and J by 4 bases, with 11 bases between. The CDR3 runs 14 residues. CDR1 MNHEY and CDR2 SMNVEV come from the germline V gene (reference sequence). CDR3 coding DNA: TGTGCCAGCAGTTTAAACGGGGGGGTCTATGGCTACACCTTC. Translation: CASSLNGGVYGYTF.

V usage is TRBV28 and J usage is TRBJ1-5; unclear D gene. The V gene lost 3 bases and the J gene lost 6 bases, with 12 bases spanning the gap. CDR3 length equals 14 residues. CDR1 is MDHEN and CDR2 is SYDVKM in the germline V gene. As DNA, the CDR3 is TGTGCCAGCAGTTTCCGGGGTTCTATTCAGCCCCAGCATTTT. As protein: CASSFRGSIQPQHF.

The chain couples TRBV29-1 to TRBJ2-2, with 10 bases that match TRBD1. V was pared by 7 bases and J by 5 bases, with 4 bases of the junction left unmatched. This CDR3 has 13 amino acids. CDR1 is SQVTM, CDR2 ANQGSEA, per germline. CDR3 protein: CSAGTGATGELFF. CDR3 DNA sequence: TGCAGCGCCGGGACAGGGGCGACCGGGGAGCTGTTTTTT.

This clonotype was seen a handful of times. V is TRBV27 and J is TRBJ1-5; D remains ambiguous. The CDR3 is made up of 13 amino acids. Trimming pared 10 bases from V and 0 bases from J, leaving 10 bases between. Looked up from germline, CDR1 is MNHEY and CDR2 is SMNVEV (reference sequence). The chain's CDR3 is CATSAYSNQPQHF. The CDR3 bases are TGTGCCACCTCAGCTTATAGCAATCAGCCCCAGCATTTT.

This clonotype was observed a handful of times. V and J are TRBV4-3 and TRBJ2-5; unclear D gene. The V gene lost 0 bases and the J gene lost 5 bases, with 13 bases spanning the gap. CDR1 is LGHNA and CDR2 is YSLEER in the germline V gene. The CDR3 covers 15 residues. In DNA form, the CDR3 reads TGCGCCAGCAGCCAAGAACTGGCGGTTGAGGAGACCCAGTACTTC. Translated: CASSQELAVEETQYF.

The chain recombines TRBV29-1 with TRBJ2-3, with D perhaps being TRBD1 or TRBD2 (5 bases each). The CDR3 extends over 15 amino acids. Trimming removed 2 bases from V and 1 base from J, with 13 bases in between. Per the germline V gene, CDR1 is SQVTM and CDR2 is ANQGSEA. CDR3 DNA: TGCAGCGTTGAATCCCGGGGCCCCGGCACAGATACGCAGTATTTT. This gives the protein CSVESRGPGTDTQYF.

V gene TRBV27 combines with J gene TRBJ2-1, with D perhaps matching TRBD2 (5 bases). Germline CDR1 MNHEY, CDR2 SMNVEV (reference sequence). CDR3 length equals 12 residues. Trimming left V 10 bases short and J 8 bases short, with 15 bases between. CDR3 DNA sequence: TGTGCCACCACTGGCGAGCGGTATGAGCAGTTCTTC. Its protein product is CATTGERYEQFF.

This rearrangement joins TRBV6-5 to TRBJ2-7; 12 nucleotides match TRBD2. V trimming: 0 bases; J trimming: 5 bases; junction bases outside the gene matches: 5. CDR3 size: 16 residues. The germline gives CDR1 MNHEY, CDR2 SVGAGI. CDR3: CASSYSVPSGRDEQYF. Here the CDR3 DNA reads TGTGCCAGCAGTTACTCGGTCCCTAGCGGGAGGGACGAGCAGTACTTC.

The CDR3 region has the DNA TGTGCCAGCAGCCCAGAGGGCTCAGATCAGCCCCAGCATTTT. Translation gives CASSPEGSDQPQHF. The gene calls are TRBV25-1 and TRBJ1-5; D is uncertain. Germline loops: CDR1 MGHDK, CDR2 SYGVNS. Trimming pared 6 bases from V and 5 bases from J, leaving 14 bases between. The CDR3 length is 14 residues.

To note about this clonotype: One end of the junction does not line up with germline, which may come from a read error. CDR3 sequence (DNA): TGCGCCAGCAGGTTGGTCGGAGGGCTCGATCGCTACACCTTC. It codes for CASRLVGGLDRYTF. The gene calls are TRBV5-1 and TRBJ1-2; D ambiguous. There are 14 residues in the CDR3. Germline V lookup: CDR1 SGHRS, CDR2 YFSETQ.

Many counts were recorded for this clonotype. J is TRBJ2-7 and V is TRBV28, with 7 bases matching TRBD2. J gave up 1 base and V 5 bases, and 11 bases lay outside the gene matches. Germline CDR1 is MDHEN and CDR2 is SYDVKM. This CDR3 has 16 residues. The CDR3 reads CASSPGGAGDSYEQYF. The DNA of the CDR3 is TGTGCCAGCAGTCCGGGGGGTGCGGGCGATTCCTACGAGCAGTACTTC.

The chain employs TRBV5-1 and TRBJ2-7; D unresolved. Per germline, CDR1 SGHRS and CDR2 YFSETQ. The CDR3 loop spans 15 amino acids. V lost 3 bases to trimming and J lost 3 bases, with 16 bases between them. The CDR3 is CASSSEYEVDYEQYF. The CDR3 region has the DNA TGCGCCAGCAGCTCCGAGTACGAGGTAGACTACGAGCAGTACTTC. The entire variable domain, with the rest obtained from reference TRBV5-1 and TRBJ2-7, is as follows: KAGVTQTPRYLIKTRGQQVTLSCSPISGHRSVSWYQQTPGQGLQFLFEYFSETQRNKGNFPGRFSGRQFSNSRSEMNVSTLELGDSALYLCASSSEYEVDYEQYFGPGTRLTVT.

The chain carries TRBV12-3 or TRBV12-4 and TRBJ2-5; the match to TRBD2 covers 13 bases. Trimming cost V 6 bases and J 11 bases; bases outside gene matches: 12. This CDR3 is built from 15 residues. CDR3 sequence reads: CASSPGLAGARQQYF. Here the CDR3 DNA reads TGTGCCAGCAGCCCTGGACTAGCGGGAGCAAGGCAGCAGTACTTC.